This T cell receptor (beta chain) derives from a study of CD8 T cells in Susac syndrome. The germline CDR1 and CDR2 sequences are MNHEY and SMNVEV (reference sequence). The junction had 9 bases not matched to a gene; V was cut back by 6 bases and J by 11 bases. The CDR3 loop spans 13 amino acids. RNA totalling about 0.45 to 1 ug underwent reverse transcription with random hexamers. Using its own MiXCR run on the immunoSEQ multiplex PCR reads, TCRdb lists one record per CDR3 protein. The data contain around 81,000 distinct CDR3 sequences, over 85% of them singletons. The sequenced material came from CD8+ T cells from PBMCs. The chain has TRBV27 and TRBJ1-1, with 10 positions matching TRBD1. This TCR was recovered from a human donor with Susac syndrome. CDR3 coding DNA: TGTGCCAGCAGGGGGACAGGGGAAGAGCAGGCTTTCTTT. It codes for CASRGTGEEQAFF.